Listed below are T cell receptor beta chains from one sample, sequenced in a study of blood T cell repertoires in COVID-19. Sequenced by immunoSEQ multiplex PCR; TCRdb stores in-frame clones only, minus some. The sample carries some 390,000 clones, just under 90% recorded once. The sequencing input was PBMCs or T cells enriched from blood (not recorded which). The receptors here all came from a woman aged 30 to 39 who had recovered from COVID-19. Each CDR3 is given with its conserved first and last residue. Each record gives: D gene, J gene, V gene, clone size, CDR3 DNA, CDR3 protein. A D gene is named only where the DNA matches it firmly. Clone size is shown for a subset of rows, as once, few, many or a class of expanded clone.

D: .; J: TRBJ1-3; V: TRBV11-2; size: .; DNA: TGTGCCAGCAGAAATGTTAGGGGGACCATCTCTGGAAACACCATATATTTT; CDR3: CASRNVRGTISGNTIYF
D: .; J: TRBJ1-1; V: TRBV30; size: .; DNA: TGTGCCTGGAGTACGCGGGTCAGGGGCACTGAAGCTTTCTTT; CDR3: CAWSTRVRGTEAFF
D: .; J: TRBJ1-1; V: TRBV20-1; size: .; DNA: TGCAGTGCTAGTCGGGATTCTTCGACTGAAGCTTTCTTT; CDR3: CSASRDSSTEAFF
D: TRBD2; J: TRBJ2-1; V: TRBV5-4; size: .; DNA: TGTGCCAGCAGCATCCTAGCGGGGTACAATGAGCAGTTCTTC; CDR3: CASSILAGYNEQFF
D: TRBD1; J: TRBJ1-4; V: TRBV2; size: .; DNA: TGTGCCAGCAGTCTACAGAGACAGGGTCTTTCCGAAAAACTGTTTTTT; CDR3: CASSLQRQGLSEKLFF
D: TRBD1; J: TRBJ1-5; V: TRBV5-4; size: .; DNA: TGTGCCAGCAGCCTACAGGGGGCAACGGGCGAGCCCCAGCATTTT; CDR3: CASSLQGATGEPQHF
D: .; J: TRBJ2-7; V: TRBV5-1; size: .; DNA: TGCGCCAGCAGCTTGAGGCCCCACACAGGGAGCTCCTACGAGCAGTACTTC; CDR3: CASSLRPHTGSSYEQYF
D: TRBD1; J: TRBJ1-6; V: TRBV27; size: .; DNA: TGTGCCAGCAGTTTATTGGGACAGGGTCGGGCACCCCTCCACTTT; CDR3: CASSLLGQGRAPLHF
D: TRBD2; J: TRBJ2-3; V: TRBV9; size: .; DNA: TGTGCCAGCAGCGTCTCGGCTAGCGGAACCACAGATACGCAGTATTTT; CDR3: CASSVSASGTTDTQYF
D: .; J: TRBJ1-5; V: TRBV19; size: .; DNA: TGTGCCAGTAGTATGGGCCCTCAAGGGGGCAATCAGCCCCAGCATTTT; CDR3: CASSMGPQGGNQPQHF
D: TRBD2; J: TRBJ2-3; V: TRBV24-1; size: .; DNA: TGTGCCACCAGTGCGACTAGCAGAAGCACAGATACGCAGTATTTT; CDR3: CATSATSRSTDTQYF
D: .; J: TRBJ2-2; V: TRBV11-2; size: .; DNA: TGTGCCAGCAGCCTTAACGTGCGGAACACCGGGGAGCTGTTTTTT; CDR3: CASSLNVRNTGELFF
D: .; J: TRBJ2-2; V: TRBV7-9; size: .; DNA: TGTGCCAGCAGCCCCTGGACTGTTGCGAACACCGGGGAGCTGTTTTTT; CDR3: CASSPWTVANTGELFF
D: TRBD1; J: TRBJ2-7; V: TRBV5-1; size: .; DNA: TGCGCCAGCAGTAGGGACAGGGCTTACGAGCAGTACTTC; CDR3: CASSRDRAYEQYF
D: TRBD1; J: TRBJ2-1; V: TRBV11-2; size: .; DNA: TGTGCCACCATTGGGGGGACAGGGCACAATGAGCAGTTCTTC; CDR3: CATIGGTGHNEQFF
D: TRBD1; J: TRBJ1-2; V: TRBV27; size: .; DNA: TGTGCCAGCAGAGGGACAGGGTCTATCATCGGCTACACCTTC; CDR3: CASRGTGSIIGYTF
D: .; J: TRBJ1-6; V: TRBV5-4; size: once; DNA: TGTGCCTGTTCCGAGGCACGAGGGTCACCCCTCCACTTT; CDR3: CACSEARGSPLHF
D: .; J: TRBJ1-1; V: TRBV30; size: .; DNA: TGTGCCTGGAACCCGACTCGTATGAACACTGAAGCTTTCTTT; CDR3: CAWNPTRMNTEAFF
D: TRBD2; J: TRBJ2-7; V: TRBV6-6; size: .; DNA: TGTGCCAGCAGGGGGGGAGCGGGAGTGTTATACGAGCAGTACTTC; CDR3: CASRGGAGVLYEQYF
D: TRBD2; J: TRBJ2-1; V: TRBV29-1; size: .; DNA: TGCAGCGTTGATAGGCGGCTAGCGGGGATCAATGAGCAGTTCTTC; CDR3: CSVDRRLAGINEQFF
D: .; J: TRBJ2-7; V: TRBV29-1; size: .; DNA: TGCAGCGTTGGGTTGGCTGCCATCTCCTACGAGCAGTACTTC; CDR3: CSVGLAAISYEQYF
D: .; J: TRBJ1-2; V: TRBV5-1; size: .; DNA: TGCGCCAGTGCTTACTCCCCTAACTATGGCTACACCTTC; CDR3: CASAYSPNYGYTF
D: TRBD2; J: TRBJ2-5; V: TRBV13; size: .; DNA: TGTGCCAGCAGCCTAGGACTAGCGGGGGGCCGGTACTTC; CDR3: CASSLGLAGGRYF
D: .; J: TRBJ1-2; V: TRBV30; size: .; DNA: TGTGCCTGGAAAGGAGGGGACGGCTACACCTTC; CDR3: CAWKGGDGYTF
D: .; J: TRBJ1-3; V: TRBV18; size: .; DNA: TGTGCCAGCTCACCGGGGAGCTCTGGAAACACCATATATTTT; CDR3: CASSPGSSGNTIYF
D: .; J: TRBJ1-1; V: TRBV28; size: .; DNA: TGTGCCAGCAGTTTAGGAGGGGAGGGGAACACTGAAGCTTTCTTT; CDR3: CASSLGGEGNTEAFF
D: TRBD1; J: TRBJ2-2; V: TRBV9; size: .; DNA: TGTGCCAGCAGCCCAAGACAGGGCGGCACCGGGGAGCTGTTTTTT; CDR3: CASSPRQGGTGELFF
D: .; J: TRBJ2-1; V: TRBV7-2; size: .; DNA: TGTGCCAGCAGCCCTAGGCGGGGTAACAATGAGCAGTTCTTC; CDR3: CASSPRRGNNEQFF
D: TRBD1; J: TRBJ2-3; V: TRBV5-1; size: .; DNA: TGCGCCAGCAGCTCGGACAGGGGGGAAGATACGCAGTATTTT; CDR3: CASSSDRGEDTQYF
D: TRBD2; J: TRBJ2-1; V: TRBV19; size: .; DNA: TGTGCCAGTAGTAGGGGGTCTAGCGGAGGGCGGAATGAGCAGTTCTTC; CDR3: CASSRGSSGGRNEQFF
D: TRBD1; J: TRBJ2-5; V: TRBV28; size: .; DNA: TGTGCCAGCAGTTTATTGACAGGGGGCTGGGAGACCCAGTACTTC; CDR3: CASSLLTGGWETQYF
D: TRBD2; J: TRBJ2-7; V: TRBV7-8; size: .; DNA: TGTGCCAGCAGCTTTGGGAGGGCCTACGAGCAGTACTTC; CDR3: CASSFGRAYEQYF